This is a list of T cell receptor beta chains from one sample in a study of blood T cell repertoires in COVID-19. Sequenced by immunoSEQ multiplex PCR; TCRdb stores in-frame clones only, minus some. The sample includes tens of thousands of clones, more than 75% of them seen just once. The sample comprised peripheral blood. Receptors originate from a woman older than 75 with acute or convalescent COVID-19. Both conserved end residues are part of each CDR3. The order of the fields is D gene, V gene, clone size, J gene, CDR3 DNA, CDR3 protein. D genes are given only for firm matches. The size entry is marked missing in some rows and otherwise reads once, few, many or a size class.

TRBD1	TRBV14	-	TRBJ2-1	TGTGCCAGCAGCCAAGCACAGGGGACCCTCTACAATGAGCAGTTCTTC	CASSQAQGTLYNEQFF
TRBD1	TRBV5-1	-	TRBJ2-7	TGCGCCAGCAGCCTGGACAGGGGGCTGCTAGGGGCAAGATACGAGCAGTACTTC	CASSLDRGLLGARYEQYF
TRBD2	TRBV27	-	TRBJ2-5	TGTGCCAGCAGTTTATCCCGGGGGGGTGCGACCCAGTACTTC	CASSLSRGGATQYF
-	TRBV15	few	TRBJ2-4	TGTGCCACCAGCAGCCCCGGGACACTTAGAGCCAAAAACATTCAGTACTTC	CATSSPGTLRAKNIQYF
TRBD2	TRBV2	-	TRBJ2-5	TGTGCCAGCAGTGAAGTAGCGGGGGGAGAGACCCAGTACTTC	CASSEVAGGETQYF
-	TRBV10-3	-	TRBJ1-1	TGTGCCATCAGTGAGTTGGGGGCAGGGACTGAAGCTTTCTTT	CAISELGAGTEAFF
TRBD1	TRBV5-1	-	TRBJ1-5	TGCGCCAGCAGCCCATTATCAGGGGGTCAGCCCCAGCATTTT	CASSPLSGGQPQHF
-	TRBV7-9	-	TRBJ1-1	TGTGCCAGCAGCCCGTCGGGAGGAAACACTGAAGCTTTCTTT	CASSPSGGNTEAFF
TRBD1	TRBV2	-	TRBJ1-4	TGTGCCAGCAGTGGTCCCGGGACAGGGGGCGAAAAACTGTTTTTT	CASSGPGTGGEKLFF
-	TRBV9	-	TRBJ2-1	TGTGCCAGCAGCGTAGGCCAGGACTACTACGGTGAGCAGTTCTTC	CASSVGQDYYGEQFF
TRBD2	TRBV28	-	TRBJ2-7	TGTGCCAGCAGTTCCCCCGGACCCGGGGGGTATAACGAGCAGTACTTC	CASSSPGPGGYNEQYF
-	TRBV12-3/TRBV12-4	-	TRBJ2-1	TGTGCCAGCAGCGTAACTAGAGTTGAGCAGTTCTTC	CASSVTRVEQFF
-	TRBV5-1	-	TRBJ1-2	TGCGCCAGCAGCTTGCCCCCAGGGGAGGGCTACACCTTC	CASSLPPGEGYTF
TRBD1	TRBV28	-	TRBJ2-7	TGTGCCAGCAGCCCGGGACAGAGTTACGAGCAGTACTTC	CASSPGQSYEQYF
-	TRBV5-1	-	TRBJ1-3	TGCGCCAGCAGCTTGGTTGGGGGGACTTCTGGAAACACCATATATTTT	CASSLVGGTSGNTIYF
TRBD2	TRBV25-1	-	TRBJ2-7	TGTGCCAGCAGTGGGGGGGGAAAGGCCTACGAGCAGTACTTC	CASSGGGKAYEQYF
-	TRBV6-5	-	TRBJ2-3	TGTGCCAGCAGTTCCTTCTCTAGCACAGATACGCAGTATTTT	CASSSFSSTDTQYF
-	TRBV19	-	TRBJ2-5	TGTGCCAGTAGTACCGTTAGAGGAGAGACCCAGTACTTC	CASSTVRGETQYF
-	TRBV19	-	TRBJ2-1	TGTGCCAGTAGTTTTAGCGGAAACTACAATGAGCAGTTCTTC	CASSFSGNYNEQFF